One sample yielded the 21 T cell receptor beta chains listed below, sequenced in a study of early T cells in non-severe SARS-CoV-2 infection. MiXCR, applied by TCRdb to the 5' RACE reads, yields one record per CDR3 protein. Of around 40,000 distinct CDR3 sequences detected, roughly 5.7% appear once; the ten largest clones hold 5% to 6.5%. Sequenced material: whole blood. The receptors shown here come from an adult who was a healthcare worker with PCR-confirmed SARS-CoV-2 infection or an uninfected control (not recorded which).

This clonotype was counted many times. This chain links TRBV20-1 with TRBJ2-7, with D tentatively TRBD2 (6 bases). The CDR3 totals 15 residues. CDR1 and CDR2 from the germline V gene are DFQATT and SNEGSKA (reference sequence). V lost 8 bases, J lost 4 bases, and 24 bases lay in between. DNA of the CDR3: TGCAGTACGCCCAATATGGATAGCGGAACTTACGAGCAGTACTTC. This codes for CSTPNMDSGTYEQYF.

V gene TRBV5-1 combines with J gene TRBJ2-5; 9 nucleotides match TRBD2. V trimming: 4 bases; J trimming: 3 bases; junction bases outside the gene matches: 4. The CDR3 is 14 residues long. Germline CDR1 SGHRS, CDR2 YFSETQ. The CDR3, as DNA: TGCGCCAGCAGCGCGGGAGGGGCGGAAGAGACCCAGTACTTC. This encodes CASSAGGAEETQYF.

There are a few counts of this clonotype. The V and J genes are TRBV10-2 and TRBJ2-1; 14 bases line up with TRBD2. Germline CDR1 and CDR2: WSHSY and SAAADI. V dropped 4 bases and J dropped 2; count of bases not matched to a gene: 1. The CDR3 is 16 residues long. The CDR3 loop reads CASSAGLAGAYNEQFF. CDR3 nucleotide sequence: TGCGCCAGCAGTGCGGGACTAGCGGGAGCCTACAATGAGCAGTTCTTC.

In this sample, this clonotype turned up many times. The chain carries TRBV12-3 or TRBV12-4 and TRBJ2-7; tentative D call: TRBD1 (5 bases). Trimming left V 2 bases short and J 7 bases short, with 6 bases between. The CDR3 totals 11 residues. The CDR3 DNA reads as TGTGCCAGCAGTTTATCAGGGGAGCAGTACTTC. Amino acid sequence: CASSLSGEQYF.

A note on this clonotype: A junction boundary mismatches the germline segment, possibly from a read error. This chain links TRBV11-2 with TRBJ2-1; TRBD2 matches 13 bases. This CDR3 contains 15 residues. Germline CDR1 is SGHAT and CDR2 is FQNNGV. The CDR3: CASSPRTSGSNEQFF. The DNA of the CDR3 is TGTGCCAGCAGCCCGAGGACTAGCGGGAGCAATGAGCAGTTTTTC.

The rearrangement joins TRBV11-2 to TRBJ2-1; 14 nucleotides align to TRBD2. The V and J ends lost 5 bases and 14 bases, in that order; junction bases with no gene match: 14. CDR3 length: 16 residues. CDR1 is SGHAT and CDR2 is FQNNGV in the germline V gene. CDR3 loop: CASSGGLAGDISPEFF. CDR3 DNA: TGTGCCAGCAGCGGGGGACTAGCGGGAGATATATCTCCGGAGTTCTTC.

The V and J genes are TRBV20-1 and TRBJ2-7; D gene ambiguous. V was shortened by 2 bases and J by 2 bases, with 10 bases between the two germline ends. The CDR3 is made up of 13 amino acids. Germline loops: CDR1 DFQATT, CDR2 SNEGSKA (reference sequence). CDR3 amino acids: CSARSNYTYEQYF. The CDR3 DNA reads TGCAGTGCTAGAAGCAATTATACCTACGAGCAGTACTTC.

This clonotype was picked up many times. The chain links TRBV28 to TRBJ2-2; D is unclear. The CDR3 is 15 amino acids. Trimming removed 8 bases at V and 1 base at J, with 14 bases between. Germline V gives CDR1 MDHEN, CDR2 SYDVKM. The CDR3 nucleotides read TGTGCCAGCTCTCCGGCCCCAGGGAACACCGGGGAGCTGTTTTTT. Its protein is CASSPAPGNTGELFF.

This clonotype was observed a handful of times. CDR3: CASSQQTGTNTEAFF. The CDR3 DNA reads TGCGCCAGCAGCCAGCAGACAGGAACGAACACTGAAGCTTTCTTT. The genes are TRBV4-1 and TRBJ1-1, with D perhaps matching TRBD1 (6 bases). The V end was cut by 3 bases, the J end by 1 base, with 12 bases between. This CDR3 region has 15 residues. Germline-derived CDR1 and CDR2 are MGHRA and YSYEKL.

This clonotype was counted between two and nine times. This sequence joins TRBV7-2 and TRBJ2-7, with D uncertain. The V end lost 5 bases, the J end lost 1 base, and 3 bases lay between the germline ends. This CDR3 spans 11 amino acids. CDR1 is SGHTA and CDR2 is FQGNSA in the germline V gene. The DNA for the CDR3 is TGTGCCAGCAGCCGATCCTACGAGCAGTACTTC. Protein sequence: CASSRSYEQYF.

V usage is TRBV2 and J usage is TRBJ2-7, with D tentatively TRBD1 (5 bases). This CDR3 has 14 amino acids. V lost 1 base and J 3 bases, leaving 10 bases between the germline ends. The germline V gene has CDR1 SNHLY and CDR2 FYNNEI. The CDR3 reads CASSEGGRDYEQYF. CDR3 in DNA: TGTGCCAGCAGTGAAGGTGGCAGGGACTACGAGCAGTACTTC.

The chain links TRBV30 to TRBJ1-1, with D perhaps matching TRBD1 (6 bases). V was pared by 2 bases and J by 7 bases, with 17 bases between. This CDR3 spans 14 amino acids. Germline lookup yields CDR1 GTSNPN and CDR2 SVGIG (reference sequence). The CDR3 region is CAWSFSTGYSEAFF. CDR3 nucleotide sequence: TGTGCCTGGAGTTTTTCGACAGGCTACAGTGAAGCTTTCTTT. Full variable domain (rest looked up from reference TRBV30 and TRBJ1-1): SQTIHQWPATLVQPVGSPLSLECTVEGTSNPNLYWYRQAAGRGLQLLFYSVGIGQISSEVPQNLSASRPQDRQFILSSKKLLLSDSGFYLCAWSFSTGYSEAFFGQGTRLTVV.

This clonotype was recorded at least ten times. The chain joins TRBV4-1 to TRBJ1-4; D remains ambiguous. This CDR3 has 15 residues. The germline V and J ends were trimmed by 1 base and 5 bases, with 11 bases remaining between them. Germline V gene sequence: CDR1 MGHRA, CDR2 YSYEKL. This chain's CDR3 is CASSQGGRRNEKLFF. The DNA for the CDR3 is TGCGCCAGCAGCCAAGGAGGCCGCCGAAATGAAAAACTGTTTTTT.

This clonotype appeared many times. V is TRBV3-1 and J is TRBJ2-1, with 15 positions matching TRBD2. The V and J ends lost 4 bases and 9 bases, in that order; junction bases with no gene match: 13. Germline CDR1 LGHDT, CDR2 YNNKEL (reference sequence). This CDR3 contains 18 residues. CDR3 in amino acids: CASSREPGLAGGGGEQFF. The DNA of the CDR3 is TGTGCCAGCAGCCGAGAACCGGGACTAGCGGGAGGAGGCGGTGAGCAGTTCTTC.

This clonotype has ten or more counts. The chain combines TRBV7-2 with TRBJ1-5; TRBD1 matches 7 bases. The CDR3 runs to 16 residues. With V trimmed by 5 bases and J by 4 bases, 11 bases remained unmatched. Per the germline V gene, CDR1 is SGHTA and CDR2 is FQGNSA. DNA of the CDR3: TGTGCCAGCAGCCCCGAGGGGGCTCTAGGGAATCAGCCCCAGCATTTT. It yields the protein CASSPEGALGNQPQHF. Combining the CDR3 with reference TRBV7-2 and TRBJ1-5 gives the whole variable domain GAGVSQSPSNKVTEKGKDVELRCDPISGHTALYWYRQSLGQGLEFLIYFQGNSAPDKSGLPSDRFSAERTGGSVSTLTIQRTQQEDSAVYLCASSPEGALGNQPQHFGDGTRLSIL.

This clonotype was seen only once. A single base separates this from a much larger clone, so it may be a read error. The chain combines TRBV7-9 with TRBJ1-1; D is undetermined. This CDR3 is built from 13 residues. Germline V gene lookup returns CDR1 SEHNR and CDR2 FQNEAQ (reference sequence). CDR3 sequence: CASGFAANTEAFF. CDR3 bases: TGTGCCAGCGGCTTTGCGGCGAACACTGAAGCTTTCTTT.

This clonotype was counted ten times or more. This sequence joins TRBV20-1 and TRBJ2-3; the D gene could be TRBD1 or TRBD2 (6 bases each). V lost 3 bases and J 4 bases, leaving 17 bases between the germline ends. The CDR3 spans 15 residues. CDR1 is DFQATT, CDR2 SNEGSKA, per germline (reference sequence). CDR3 amino acids: CSASSGANPADTQYF. The CDR3 coding sequence is TGCAGTGCTAGCTCGGGGGCGAACCCGGCAGATACGCAGTATTTT.

This clonotype has a handful of counts. This chain uses TRBV3-1 with TRBJ2-3; no reliable D call. V was pared by 1 base and J by 4 bases, with 6 bases between. The germline V gene encodes CDR1 LGHDT and CDR2 YNNKEL (reference sequence). The CDR3 totals 13 residues. The CDR3 loop is CASSQGVSDTQYF. In nucleotides, the CDR3 is TGTGCCAGCAGCCAAGGAGTGTCAGATACGCAGTATTTT.

This clonotype was counted ten times or more. V is TRBV18 and J is TRBJ1-2; possibly TRBD1 for D (6 bases). Germline assignment: CDR1 KGHSH and CDR2 LQKENI. V lost 3 bases and J lost 2, with 10 bases in between. The CDR3 totals 14 residues. For the CDR3, the DNA is TGTGCCAGCTCACCCACAGGGAAAAACTATGGCTACACCTTC. It codes for CASSPTGKNYGYTF.

This rearrangement joins TRBV6-5 to TRBJ1-1; the D gene is possibly TRBD1 (5 bases). Trimming shortened V by 2 bases and J by 8 bases, and 12 bases separated the two germline ends. This CDR3 is 13 amino acids long. Germline CDR1 and CDR2: MNHEY and SVGAGI. DNA of the CDR3: TGTGCCAGCAGTTACGGCGGACACCAAGAAGCTTTCTTT. This sequence encodes CASSYGGHQEAFF.

This clonotype was detected many times. The rearrangement joins TRBV24-1 to TRBJ2-3, with D uncertain. The CDR3 spans 13 residues. The V and J ends lost 6 bases and 2 bases respectively, with 8 bases between them. The germline V gene encodes CDR1 KGHDR and CDR2 SFDVKD. The CDR3 region has the DNA TGTGCCACCAGTAACTCTAACACAGATACGCAGTATTTT. It is translated as CATSNSNTDTQYF.